This paragraph reports one TCR beta chain. Its antigen is undetermined. This sample stems from a study of siplizumab effects on memory and regulatory T cells. Overall study findings and caveats: Of the proliferating CD4+ or CD8+ clones, roughly 75-97% lacked a naive or memory phenotype that could be assigned. Naive T cells seemed more diverse than memory cells; they also seemed major alloresponse contributors.

CDR3 size: 14 residues. Germline V lookup: CDR1 SNHLY, CDR2 FYNNEI. The junction had 5 bases not matched to a gene; V was cut back by 6 bases and J by 3 bases. Method: immunoSEQ multiplex PCR; TCRdb's copy keeps in-frame clones and lacks some. The sample includes around 100,000 clones, over 90% of them seen just once. Source material: Tregs sorted from blood. This sequence joins TRBV2 and TRBJ2-1; 7 bases line up with TRBD1. The TCR comes from a human donor in good health. The CDR3 sequence is CASREDRSYNEQFF. The CDR3 nucleotides are TGTGCCAGCAGGGAGGACAGGAGCTACAATGAGCAGTTCTTC.